The next 17 T cell receptor beta chains were all read from a single sample in a study of T cells in Graves' hyperthyroidism and ophthalmopathy. Amplification targeted TCR beta CDR3 regions from RNA transcripts. A set of HTBI primers served as the primers for a first-round RT-PCR of the TCR CDR3. In TCRdb, the multiplex PCR reads were re-called with MiXCR into one record per CDR3 protein. Of approximately 400,000 distinct CDR3 sequences listed, approximately 15% were seen once; the top ten hold less than 25%. Sequences were obtained from blood. The receptors come from a man younger than 40 with Graves' hyperthyroidism that later progressed to Graves' ophthalmopathy.

This clonotype was recorded at least ten times. The chain joins TRBV12-3 or TRBV12-4 to TRBJ1-6; D might be TRBD1 (6 bases). The CDR3 loop spans 14 amino acids. V lost 7 bases to trimming and J lost 5 bases, with 12 bases between them. This chain's CDR3 is CASNAQGNNSPLHF. The CDR3 bases are TGTGCCAGCAATGCACAGGGTAATAATTCACCCCTCCACTTT.

In its sample, this clonotype was seen a few times. The genes are TRBV27 and TRBJ1-1, with D maybe TRBD1 (6 bases). Germline lookup yields CDR1 MNHEY and CDR2 SMNVEV (reference sequence). The germline V and J ends were trimmed by 4 bases and 3 bases, with 12 bases remaining between them. This CDR3 region has 14 residues. The CDR3 DNA follows: TGTGCCAGCAGTTCGGGGGCGCGGGACACTGAAGCTTTCTTT. This codes for CASSSGARDTEAFF.

This clonotype was detected a few times. This rearrangement joins TRBV5-1 to TRBJ1-1; D not resolved. Trimming removed 0 bases at V and 1 base at J, with 10 bases between. The CDR3 consists of 15 residues. CDR1 and CDR2 (germline): SGHRS, YFSETQ. CDR3 sequence reads: CASSLEADWNTEAFF. CDR3 sequence (DNA): TGCGCCAGCAGCTTGGAGGCCGACTGGAACACTGAAGCTTTCTTT.

This clonotype was seen many times. The chain couples TRBV6-5 to TRBJ1-6, with unresolved D. The germline V gene has CDR1 MNHEY and CDR2 SVGAGI. V was shortened by 2 bases and J by 8 bases, with 7 bases between the two germline ends. The CDR3 spans 13 residues. Here the CDR3 reads CASSYQPDSPLHF. In DNA form, the CDR3 reads TGTGCCAGCAGTTACCAGCCGGATTCACCCCTCCACTTT.

The chain couples TRBV9 to TRBJ2-7; TRBD1 or TRBD2 may be the D gene (5 bases each). The germline V and J ends were trimmed by 0 bases and 7 bases, with 11 bases remaining between them. CDR3 length equals 13 residues. CDR1 SGDLS and CDR2 YYNGEE come from the germline V gene. The DNA for the CDR3 is TGTGCCAGCAGCGTAGGAATTTGGGGGGAGCAGTACTTC. Translated, it gives CASSVGIWGEQYF.

This clonotype was found a few times. V gene TRBV19 combines with J gene TRBJ1-1; D is possibly TRBD1 (5 bases). The CDR3 has 13 amino acids. V was clipped by 8 bases and J by 6 bases, with 16 bases between them. Per germline, CDR1 LNHDA and CDR2 SQIVND (reference sequence). In DNA form, the CDR3 reads TGTGCCAGTCAATATGGGGGGAAAGCTGAAGCTTTCTTT. Translating it yields CASQYGGKAEAFF.

The J gene is TRBJ1-2, the V gene TRBV28; no clear D gene. CDR1 is MDHEN, CDR2 SYDVKM, per germline. The length of the CDR3 is 13 residues. Trimming pared 8 bases from V and 4 bases from J, leaving 14 bases between. The CDR3 loop is CASRSGISYGYTF. As DNA, the CDR3 is TGTGCCAGCCGATCAGGCATTTCCTATGGCTACACCTTC.

CDR3 sequence (DNA): TGTGCCAGCAGCCTAAGCCCTCCCCGGCTGCGCACCGGGGAGCTGTTTTTT. It yields the protein CASSLSPPRLRTGELFF. The chain employs TRBV11-2 and TRBJ2-2; D gene uncertain. With 5 bases removed from V and 4 bases from J, the gap between germline ends came to 20 bases. This CDR3 is 17 amino acids long. Germline CDR1 reads SGHAT; CDR2 reads FQNNGV.

There are a few counts of this clonotype. This chain links TRBV28 with TRBJ2-7; maybe TRBD1 (5 bases). Germline V gene sequence: CDR1 MDHEN, CDR2 SYDVKM. The V and J ends lost 2 bases and 4 bases respectively, with 15 bases between them. This CDR3 has 15 amino acids. The CDR3 sequence is CASSLPRPGLYEQYF. Written as DNA, the CDR3 is TGTGCCAGCAGTTTACCTCGCCCAGGGCTTTACGAGCAGTACTTC.

This clonotype has ten or more counts. V and J are TRBV7-9 and TRBJ2-3; D is undetermined. The CDR3 length is 15 residues. Germline V CDR1 and CDR2: SEHNR, FQNEAQ (reference sequence). Trimming took off 2 bases at V and 5 bases at J, with 14 bases between the two ends. In DNA form, the CDR3 reads TGTGCCAGCAGCTTACTACCCAGGTCGATAGATACGCAGTATTTT. It translates to CASSLLPRSIDTQYF.

This clonotype was seen repeatedly, ten times or more. The V and J genes are TRBV20-1 and TRBJ2-5; maybe TRBD1 (6 bases). From germline, CDR1 is DFQATT and CDR2 SNEGSKA (reference sequence). CDR3 size: 13 residues. V lost 1 base, J lost 5 bases, and 11 bases lay in between. The chain's CDR3 is CSARAPGVETQYF. Here the CDR3 DNA reads TGCAGTGCTAGAGCTCCAGGGGTGGAGACCCAGTACTTC.

The V and J genes are TRBV11-2 and TRBJ1-1; D gene uncertain. With 4 bases removed from V and 11 bases from J, the gap between germline ends came to 14 bases. The CDR3 totals 12 residues. Germline V gene data show CDR1 as SGHAT and CDR2 as FQNNGV. The CDR3 here is CASSSGRVSAFF. CDR3 DNA: TGTGCCAGCAGCTCTGGACGGGTAAGTGCTTTCTTT.

There are a few counts of this clonotype. The chain uses TRBV4-2 and TRBJ1-6; 7 nucleotides align to TRBD1. Trimming cost V 5 bases and J 8 bases; bases outside gene matches: 3. Germline V gives CDR1 LGHNA, CDR2 YNFKEQ. The CDR3 spans 13 residues. The chain's CDR3 is CASSRQGYSPLHF. The CDR3, as DNA: TGTGCCAGCAGCAGACAGGGATATTCACCCCTCCACTTT.

This clonotype was found a few times. The V and J genes are TRBV7-9 and TRBJ1-3; 7 bases agree with TRBD1. CDR1 is SEHNR, CDR2 FQNEAQ, per germline (reference sequence). The CDR3 runs to 13 residues. J gave up 16 bases and V 6 bases, and 15 bases lay outside the gene matches. Here the CDR3 DNA reads TGTGCCAGCAGACAAACCGGGACAGATACCTTCTATTTT. Amino acids: CASRQTGTDTFYF.

This clonotype was detected many times. The V call is TRBV12-3 or TRBV12-4, the J call TRBJ2-2; 7 bases match TRBD1. The CDR3 totals 17 residues. After removal of 7 bases from V and 1 base from J, the junction contained 12 bases not matched to a gene. CDR3 residues: CASNRNRRGWNTGELFF. In DNA, the CDR3 is TGTGCCAGCAACAGAAACCGCAGGGGGTGGAACACCGGGGAGCTGTTTTTT.

This clonotype appeared a few times. The chain uses TRBV5-5 and TRBJ2-2; 8 nucleotides align to TRBD2. The CDR3 length is 16 residues. Germline-derived CDR1 and CDR2 are SGHKS and YYEKEE (reference sequence). The V and J ends lost 7 bases and 0 bases, in that order; junction bases with no gene match: 8. CDR3 amino acids: CASGMAGGSNTGELFF. For the CDR3, the DNA is TGTGCCAGCGGGATGGCGGGGGGATCGAACACCGGGGAGCTGTTTTTT.

This clonotype was detected many times. The chain couples TRBV10-3 to TRBJ1-5; 10 positions agree with TRBD1. The CDR3 runs 13 residues. J was trimmed by 6 bases and V by 11 bases; bases with no gene match: 7. Looked up from germline, CDR1 is ENHRY and CDR2 is SYGVKD. The CDR3 region has the DNA TGTGCCGCCGGGACAGGGGTAGGTCAGCCCCAGCATTTT. This codes for CAAGTGVGQPQHF.